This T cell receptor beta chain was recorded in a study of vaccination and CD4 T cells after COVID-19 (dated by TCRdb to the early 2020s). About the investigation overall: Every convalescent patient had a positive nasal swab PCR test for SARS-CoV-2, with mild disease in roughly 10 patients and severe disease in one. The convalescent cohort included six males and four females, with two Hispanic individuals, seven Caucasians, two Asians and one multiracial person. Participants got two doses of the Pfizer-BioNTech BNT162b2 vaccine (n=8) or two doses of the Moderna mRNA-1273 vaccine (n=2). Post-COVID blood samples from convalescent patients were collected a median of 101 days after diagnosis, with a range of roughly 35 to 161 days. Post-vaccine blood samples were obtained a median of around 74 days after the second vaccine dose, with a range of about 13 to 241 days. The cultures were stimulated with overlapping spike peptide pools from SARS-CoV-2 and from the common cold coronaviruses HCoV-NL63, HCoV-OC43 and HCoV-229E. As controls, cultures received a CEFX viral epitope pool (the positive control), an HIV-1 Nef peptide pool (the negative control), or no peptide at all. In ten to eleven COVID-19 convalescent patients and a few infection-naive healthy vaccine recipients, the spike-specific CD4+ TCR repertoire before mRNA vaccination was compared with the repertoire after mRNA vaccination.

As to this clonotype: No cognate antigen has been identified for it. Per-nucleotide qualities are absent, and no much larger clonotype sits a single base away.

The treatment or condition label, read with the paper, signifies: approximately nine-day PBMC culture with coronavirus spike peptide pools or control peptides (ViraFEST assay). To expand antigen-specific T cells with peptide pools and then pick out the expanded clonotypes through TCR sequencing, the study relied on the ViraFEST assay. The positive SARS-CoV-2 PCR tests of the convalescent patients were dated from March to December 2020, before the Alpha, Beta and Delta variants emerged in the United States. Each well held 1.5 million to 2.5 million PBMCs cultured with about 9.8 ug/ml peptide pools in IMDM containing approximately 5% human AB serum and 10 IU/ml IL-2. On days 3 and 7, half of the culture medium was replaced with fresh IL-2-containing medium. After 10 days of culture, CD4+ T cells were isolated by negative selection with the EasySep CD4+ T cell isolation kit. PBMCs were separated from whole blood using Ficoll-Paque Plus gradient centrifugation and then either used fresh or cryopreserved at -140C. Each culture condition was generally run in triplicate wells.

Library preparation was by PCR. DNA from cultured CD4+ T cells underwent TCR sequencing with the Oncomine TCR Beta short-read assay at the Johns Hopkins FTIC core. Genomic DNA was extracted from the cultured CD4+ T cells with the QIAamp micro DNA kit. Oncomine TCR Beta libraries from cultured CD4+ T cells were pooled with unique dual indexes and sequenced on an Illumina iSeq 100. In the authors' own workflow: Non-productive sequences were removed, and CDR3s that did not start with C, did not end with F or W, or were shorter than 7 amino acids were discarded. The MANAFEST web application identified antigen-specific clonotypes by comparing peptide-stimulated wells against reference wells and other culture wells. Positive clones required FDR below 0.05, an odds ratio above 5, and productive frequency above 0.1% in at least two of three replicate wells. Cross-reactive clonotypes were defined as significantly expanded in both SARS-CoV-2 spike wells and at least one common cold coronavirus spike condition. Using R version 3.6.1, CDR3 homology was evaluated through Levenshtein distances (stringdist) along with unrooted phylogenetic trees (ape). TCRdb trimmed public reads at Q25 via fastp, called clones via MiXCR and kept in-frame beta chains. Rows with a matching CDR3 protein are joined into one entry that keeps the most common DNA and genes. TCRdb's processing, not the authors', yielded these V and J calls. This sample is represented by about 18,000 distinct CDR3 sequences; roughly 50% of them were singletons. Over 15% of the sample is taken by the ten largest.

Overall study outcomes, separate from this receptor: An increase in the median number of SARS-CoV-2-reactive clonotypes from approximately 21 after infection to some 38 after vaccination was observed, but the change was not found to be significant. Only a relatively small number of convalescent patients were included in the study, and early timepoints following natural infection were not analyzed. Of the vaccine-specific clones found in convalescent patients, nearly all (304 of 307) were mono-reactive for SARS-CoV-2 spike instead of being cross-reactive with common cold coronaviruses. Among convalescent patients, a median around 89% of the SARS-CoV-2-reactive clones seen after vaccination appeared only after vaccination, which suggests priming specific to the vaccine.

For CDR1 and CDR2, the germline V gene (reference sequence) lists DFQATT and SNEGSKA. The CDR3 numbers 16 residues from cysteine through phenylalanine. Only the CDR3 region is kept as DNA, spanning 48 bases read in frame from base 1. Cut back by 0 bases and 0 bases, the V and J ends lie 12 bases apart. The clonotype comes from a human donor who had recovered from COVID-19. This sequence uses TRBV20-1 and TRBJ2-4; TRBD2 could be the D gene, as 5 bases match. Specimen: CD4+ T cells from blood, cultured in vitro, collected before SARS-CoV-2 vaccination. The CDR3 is CSARDNGLLAKNIQYF. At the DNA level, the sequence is TGCAGTGCTAGAGATAACGGACTTCTAGCCAAAAACATTCAGTACTTC.